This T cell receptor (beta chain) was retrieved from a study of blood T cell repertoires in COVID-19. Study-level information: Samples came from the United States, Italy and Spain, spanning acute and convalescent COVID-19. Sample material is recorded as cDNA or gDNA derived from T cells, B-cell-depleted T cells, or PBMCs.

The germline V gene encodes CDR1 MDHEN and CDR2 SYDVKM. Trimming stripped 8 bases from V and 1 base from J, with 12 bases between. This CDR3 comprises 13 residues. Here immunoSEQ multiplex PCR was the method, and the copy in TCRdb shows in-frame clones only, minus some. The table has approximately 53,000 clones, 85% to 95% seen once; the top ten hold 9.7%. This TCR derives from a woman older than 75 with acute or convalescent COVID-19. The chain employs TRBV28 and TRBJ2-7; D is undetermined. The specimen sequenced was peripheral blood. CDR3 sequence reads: CASAPQVSYEQYF. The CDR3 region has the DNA TGTGCCAGCGCTCCCCAGGTTTCCTACGAGCAGTACTTC.